A single sample is the source of the 10 T cell receptor beta chains below, sequenced in a study of blood T cells in healthy people across ages. With a J-beta primer mix and a sample-barcoded 5' primer, a second PCR ran 7 to 11 cycles. TCRdb used MiXCR to reprocess the 5' RACE reads, holding one entry per CDR3 protein. The sample has about 1.4 million distinct CDR3 sequences, approximately 59% seen once. Sample: blood. These receptors all stem from a man aged 18 to 35 in good health.

This sequence joins TRBV12-3 or TRBV12-4 and TRBJ2-1, with TRBD1 matching over 8 bases. CDR3 length: 15 residues. Trimming removed 3 bases from V and 9 bases from J; junction bases left unmatched: 10. In DNA, the CDR3 is TGTGCCAGCAGTTTGGCTCCAGGGGGCGAAGGTGAGCAGTTCTTC. Translated, it gives CASSLAPGGEGEQFF.

The chain joins TRBV12-3 or TRBV12-4 to TRBJ2-3; D tentatively fits TRBD1 or TRBD2 (5 bases each). This CDR3 has 12 amino acids. V lost 6 bases and J 13 bases, leaving 17 bases between the germline ends. Here the CDR3 reads CASSQTTRGEYF. CDR3 coding DNA: TGTGCCAGCAGCCAGACTACTAGAGGGGAGTATTTT.

This chain connects TRBV2 to TRBJ2-7, with a weak D call TRBD1 (6 bases). CDR1 is SNHLY and CDR2 is FYNNEI in the germline V gene. The length of the CDR3 is 16 residues. V gave up 4 bases and J gave up 2 bases, with 18 bases separating them. The CDR3 nucleotides are TGTGCCAGCAGTGTGTCCCTCCAGGGGCTAGCCTACGAGCAGTACTTC. As protein: CASSVSLQGLAYEQYF.

The rearrangement joins TRBV18 to TRBJ2-5; D not resolved. V was cut by 4 bases and J by 5 bases, with 11 bases left in between. The CDR3 length is 13 residues. From germline, CDR1 is KGHSH and CDR2 LQKENI. CDR3 residues: CASSLGGWETQYF. CDR3 nucleotides: TGTGCCAGCTCACTTGGCGGATGGGAGACCCAGTACTTC.

The chain employs TRBV5-1 and TRBJ2-7; D not resolved. CDR1 is SGHRS, CDR2 YFSETQ, per germline. Trimming removed 1 base from V and 6 bases from J, with 14 bases in between. The CDR3 extends over 14 amino acids. This chain's CDR3 is CASSLISGRLEQYF. In DNA, the CDR3 is TGCGCCAGCAGCTTGATTAGTGGGCGCCTCGAGCAGTACTTC.

Regarding this clonotype: A junction boundary mismatches the germline segment, possibly from a read error. The chain combines TRBV3-1 with TRBJ1-1; D unclear. Germline values: CDR1 LGHDT, CDR2 YNNKEL (reference sequence). The length of the CDR3 is 14 residues. The CDR3: CASSQGVSSTEAFF. The CDR3 DNA is TGTGCCAGCAGCCAAGGGGTATCCAGCACTGAGGCTTTCTTT.

The rearrangement links TRBV4-1 to TRBJ2-1, with TRBD1 matching 7 bases. The CDR3 is made up of 14 amino acids. Germline V gives CDR1 MGHRA, CDR2 YSYEKL. V gave up 4 bases and J gave up 5 bases; unmatched junction bases: 5. The CDR3 spells CASSPQTGNNEQFF. The CDR3 DNA reads as TGCGCCAGCAGCCCCCAGACAGGGAACAATGAGCAGTTCTTC.

This clonotype was detected a few times. The rearrangement joins TRBV20-1 to TRBJ1-5; weak D call: TRBD1 (5 bases). This CDR3 has 13 amino acids. Trimming removed 5 bases from V and 4 bases from J, with 12 bases in between. Germline assignment: CDR1 DFQATT and CDR2 SNEGSKA (reference sequence). CDR3 sequence (DNA): TGCAGTGCTCCTGCTGGGGGGAATCAGCCCCAGCATTTT. Its translation is CSAPAGGNQPQHF.

The gene calls are TRBV14 and TRBJ2-5; weak D call: TRBD2 (5 bases). Matching the DNA end better, TRBJ2-7 makes the J call doubtful. The CDR3 is 13 amino acids. Germline lookup yields CDR1 SGHDN and CDR2 FVKESK. The CDR3 spells CASSHGLPLEQYF. The DNA of the CDR3 is TGTGCCAGCAGCCACGGACTCCCACTCGAGCAGTACTTC.

The chain couples TRBV20-1 to TRBJ2-3; 9 nucleotides agree with TRBD2. CDR3 length: 12 residues. Germline V gene data show CDR1 as DFQATT and CDR2 as SNEGSKA (reference sequence). V shed 7 bases, J shed 7 bases, and the junction held 6 bases outside the gene matches. The CDR3 DNA sequence: TGCAGTGAGGCGACTAGCGGACATACGCAGTATTTT. Translating it yields CSEATSGHTQYF.